The T cell receptor delta chain under discussion was sequenced for a study of gamma delta lymphoproliferative disorders and STAT genes. CDR1 is NSMFDY, CDR2 ISSIKDK, per germline. The CDR3 contains 23 residues when both ends are counted. This clone is categorized as large. It differs at one base from a far larger clone, so likely a read error. It is unclear where the CDR3 begins or ends on the DNA, so no DNA is shown, and the CDR3 is as TCRdb lists it. Other DNA sequences in the sample encode the same CDR3. TCRdb re-called the multiplex PCR reads with CATT. This sample yields about 110 delta-chain clones, of which roughly an eighth are seen a single time; 93% belongs to the top ten. Genomic DNA from isolated PBMCs served as the sequencing template.

The TCR originated in a human donor in good health. This sequence joins TRAV29/DV5 and TRDJ1; the D call TRDD3 from the table was never checked on the DNA. Sequenced input: blood. The CDR3 sequence: CSVLLCSKRVGDSSYGRGDKLIF.